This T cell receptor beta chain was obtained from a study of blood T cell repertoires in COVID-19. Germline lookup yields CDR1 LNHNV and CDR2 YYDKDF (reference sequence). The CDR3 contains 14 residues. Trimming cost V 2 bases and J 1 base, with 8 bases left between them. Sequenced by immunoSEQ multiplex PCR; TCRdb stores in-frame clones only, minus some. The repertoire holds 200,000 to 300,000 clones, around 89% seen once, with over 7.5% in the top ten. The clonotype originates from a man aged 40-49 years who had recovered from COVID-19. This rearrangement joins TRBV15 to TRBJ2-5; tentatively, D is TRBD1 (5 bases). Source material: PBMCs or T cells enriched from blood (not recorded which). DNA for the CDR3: TGTGCCACCAGCAGAATGGGGCTCCAAGAGACCCAGTACTTC. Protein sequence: CATSRMGLQETQYF.